A single sample is the source of the 22 T cell receptor beta chains below, sequenced in a study of monozygotic twins with inflammatory bowel disease. TCRdb reprocessed the 5' RACE reads and reports one entry per CDR3 protein, with no DNA. The repertoire shows under 350,000 distinct CDR3 sequences; the top ten hold roughly 5.3%. Material for sequencing was blood. The receptors shown here come from a human donor with ulcerative colitis or Crohn's disease, or a healthy co-twin of an affected twin (not recorded which).

The chain uses TRBV10-3 and TRBJ1-4; TCRdb picks TRBD1, but there is no DNA to check that call. This CDR3 contains 14 residues. Per germline, CDR1 ENHRY and CDR2 SYGVKD. The CDR3 loop is CAISALGGDEKLFF.

This CDR3 is CSARSRGVGQGDYGYTF. The V call is TRBV20-1, the J call TRBJ1-2; TCRdb's D gene call, TRBD1, goes unchecked for lack of DNA. The CDR3 covers 17 residues. Looked up from germline, CDR1 is DFQATT and CDR2 is SNEGSKA (reference sequence).

The chain couples TRBV27 to TRBJ2-4; TCRdb returns TRBD2, unconfirmable since there is no DNA. Germline lookup yields CDR1 MNHEY and CDR2 SMNVEV (reference sequence). The CDR3 consists of 16 residues. The CDR3 is CASSQLAALAKNIQYF.

V and J are TRBV10-3 and TRBJ2-3. Germline V gives CDR1 ENHRY, CDR2 SYGVKD. This CDR3 region has 16 residues. Here the CDR3 reads CAISESWTAGPDTQYF.

The genes are TRBV10-3 and TRBJ2-5; absent DNA, TCRdb's TRBD2 call cannot be checked. CDR3 length: 17 residues. Germline CDR1 is ENHRY and CDR2 is SYGVKD. The CDR3 sequence is CAISPGVGAGVQETQYF.

The chain joins TRBV5-8 to TRBJ1-2; without DNA, the TCRdb call of TRBD1 cannot be checked. The CDR3 loop spans 15 amino acids. Per the germline V gene, CDR1 is SGHTS and CDR2 is YDEGEE. The CDR3: CASSRTGSRDYGYTF.

The chain links TRBV7-6 to TRBJ2-2; TCRdb returns TRBD1, unconfirmable since there is no DNA. There are 16 residues in the CDR3. Germline loops: CDR1 SGHVS, CDR2 FNYEAQ. The CDR3 here is CASSYTGTLNTGELFF.

The genes are TRBV2 and TRBJ1-5. There are 16 residues in the CDR3. Germline values: CDR1 SNHLY, CDR2 FYNNEI. The CDR3 sequence: CASSLQGLNSNQPQHF.

The chain links TRBV5-1 to TRBJ2-7; TCRdb outputs TRBD2, but without DNA this stays unchecked. Germline V gene lookup returns CDR1 SGHRS and CDR2 YFSETQ. The CDR3 covers 15 residues. The CDR3 is CASSFLAGAQYEQYF. Complete variable domain (other parts from reference TRBV5-1 and TRBJ2-7): KAGVTQTPRYLIKTRGQQVTLSCSPISGHRSVSWYQQTPGQGLQFLFEYFSETQRNKGNFPGRFSGRQFSNSRSEMNVSTLELGDSALYLCASSFLAGAQYEQYFGPGTRLTVT.

This chain uses TRBV12-3 or TRBV12-4 with TRBJ1-4. The CDR3 spans 17 residues. CDR3 loop: CASSLARIVGKPEKLFF.

V usage is TRBV9 and J usage is TRBJ1-2. CDR1 and CDR2 from the germline V gene are SGDLS and YYNGEE. The CDR3 runs 15 residues. The CDR3 spells CASSVGPTSNYGYTF.

The J gene is TRBJ1-1, the V gene TRBV30. The CDR3 is 15 amino acids. The germline gives CDR1 GTSNPN, CDR2 SVGIG (reference sequence). This CDR3 reads CAWRDLGYENTEAFF. The variable domain in full, completed from reference TRBV30 and TRBJ1-1, reads SQTIHQWPATLVQPVGSPLSLECTVEGTSNPNLYWYRQAAGRGLQLLFYSVGIGQISSEVPQNLSASRPQDRQFILSSKKLLLSDSGFYLCAWRDLGYENTEAFFGQGTRLTVV.

The chain recombines TRBV6-5 with TRBJ1-5; TCRdb lists TRBD1, though no DNA is available to test this call. The CDR3 sequence is 18 residues long. In germline, CDR1 is MNHEY, CDR2 SVGAGI. CDR3 protein: CASSYGTGGLGSNQPQHF.

The rearrangement joins TRBV9 to TRBJ2-3; the TCRdb call, TRBD2, lacks DNA for checking. Germline V gene sequence: CDR1 SGDLS, CDR2 YYNGEE. The CDR3 runs to 17 residues. Here the CDR3 reads CASSVRASGLMGDTQYF.

The V and J genes are TRBV28 and TRBJ2-1; the TCRdb D gene call, TRBD2, has no DNA to confirm it. Germline V gene data show CDR1 as MDHEN and CDR2 as SYDVKM. The CDR3 consists of 15 residues. The CDR3 spells CASSPRLAEYNEQFF.

The chain combines TRBV18 with TRBJ1-1. CDR3 size: 13 residues. Germline V gene lookup returns CDR1 KGHSH and CDR2 LQKENI. The CDR3 sequence: CASSTEMNTEAFF.

The gene calls are TRBV18 and TRBJ2-7; TCRdb indicates TRBD1, and absent DNA this call remains unverified. The CDR3 length is 16 residues. Germline V gives CDR1 KGHSH, CDR2 LQKENI. This CDR3 reads CASSPIPGKETYEQYF.

This chain joins TRBV5-6 and TRBJ1-6; the D call from TCRdb, TRBD1, cannot be confirmed without DNA. This CDR3 comprises 18 residues. Germline CDR1 and CDR2: SGHDT and YYEEEE. Here the CDR3 reads CASSFNSRGLSYNSPLHF.

V usage is TRBV7-2 and J usage is TRBJ1-5. The V gene's germline CDR1 is SGHTA and CDR2 FQGNSA. The CDR3 is 14 amino acids. CDR3 in amino acids: CASTDGFPNQPQHF.

The V call is TRBV15, the J call TRBJ2-2. Germline V gene lookup returns CDR1 LNHNV and CDR2 YYDKDF (reference sequence). This CDR3 region has 13 residues. The CDR3 here is CATSTSVTGELFF. The full variable domain, with the rest looked up from reference TRBV15 and TRBJ2-2, is DAMVIQNPRYQVTQFGKPVTLSCSQTLNHNVMYWYQQKSSQAPKLLFHYYDKDFNNEADTPDNFQSRRPNTSFCFLDIRSPGLGDTAMYLCATSTSVTGELFFGEGSRLTVL.

V gene TRBV4-3 combines with J gene TRBJ1-1. Looked up from germline, CDR1 is LGHNA and CDR2 is YSLEER. CDR3 length: 17 amino acids. The CDR3 protein is CASSQDRQPLTGTEAFF.

V is TRBV7-8 and J is TRBJ2-3; TCRdb gives TRBD1 as the D gene, but with no DNA this cannot be confirmed. The CDR3 length is 18 residues. CDR1 is SGHVS and CDR2 is FQNEAQ in the germline V gene. CDR3 amino acids: CASSLAGGPRAGTDTQYF. The variable domain in full, completed from reference TRBV7-8 and TRBJ2-3, reads GAGVSQSPRYKVAKRGQDVALRCDPISGHVSLFWYQQALGQGPEFLTYFQNEAQLDKSGLPSDRFFAERPEGSVSTLKIQRTQQEDSAVYLCASSLAGGPRAGTDTQYFGPGTRLTVL.